These T cell receptor beta chains were read from a single sample in a study of blood T cell repertoires in COVID-19. The data were produced by immunoSEQ multiplex PCR, yet TCRdb's version contains in-frame clones alone and is incomplete. The table shows 200,000 to 250,000 clones, with approximately 80% occurring only once. Sequencing was done on a sample of peripheral blood. Source of these receptors: a human donor in a cohort sampled during active COVID-19. Both conserved end residues are trimmed from each CDR3.

V gene: TRBV27
J gene: TRBJ2-3
CDR3 protein: ASSLLTGRADTQY

V gene: TRBV4-3
J gene: TRBJ1-1
CDR3 protein: ASSQGGNGRTEAF

V gene: TRBV9
J gene: TRBJ2-2
CDR3 protein: ASSFFPHTGELF

V gene: TRBV24-1
J gene: TRBJ1-5
CDR3 protein: ATSDLQDNQPQH

V gene: TRBV4-1
J gene: TRBJ1-1
CDR3 protein: ASSQDMGQTMNTEAF

V gene: TRBV6-2/TRBV6-3
J gene: TRBJ1-1
CDR3 protein: ASSYNSPNTEAF

V gene: TRBV27
J gene: TRBJ1-5
CDR3 protein: ASSLSGGFNQPQH

V gene: TRBV28
J gene: TRBJ2-7
CDR3 protein: ASSLGTSGNYYEQY

V gene: TRBV19
J gene: TRBJ2-3
CDR3 protein: ASSTTSGGTTDTQY

V gene: TRBV3-1/TRBV3-2
J gene: TRBJ2-3
CDR3 protein: ASSQDLQDTQY

V gene: TRBV19
J gene: TRBJ1-6
CDR3 protein: ASSFAGRNSPLH

V gene: TRBV27
J gene: TRBJ1-1
CDR3 protein: ASSPLGVEAF

V gene: TRBV10-3
J gene: TRBJ2-7
CDR3 protein: AISEYSGGRDEQY

V gene: TRBV2
J gene: TRBJ2-7
CDR3 protein: ASFPGVPGGLEQY

V gene: TRBV7-7
J gene: TRBJ2-3
CDR3 protein: ASSLRSGATDTQY

V gene: TRBV5-1
J gene: TRBJ2-7
CDR3 protein: ASSLMDIAYEQY

V gene: TRBV5-1
J gene: TRBJ2-7
CDR3 protein: ASRLGQGSLSYEQY

V gene: TRBV30
J gene: TRBJ1-5
CDR3 protein: AWSVDRNQPQH

V gene: TRBV4-2
J gene: TRBJ2-4
CDR3 protein: ASSQEVAGGAKNIQY

V gene: TRBV27
J gene: TRBJ2-7
CDR3 protein: ASSLSGQGGEQY

V gene: TRBV5-5
J gene: TRBJ2-6
CDR3 protein: ASRADRASHGANVLT

V gene: TRBV2
J gene: TRBJ2-3
CDR3 protein: AGGTGTDTQY

V gene: TRBV5-1
J gene: TRBJ2-1
CDR3 protein: ASSQDRANEQF

V gene: TRBV27
J gene: TRBJ1-3
CDR3 protein: ASSLAGHRRDTIY

V gene: TRBV7-2
J gene: TRBJ1-4
CDR3 protein: ASSQFQTGGGKLF

V gene: TRBV5-1
J gene: TRBJ1-4
CDR3 protein: ASSLGDRGEKLF

V gene: TRBV9
J gene: TRBJ1-1
CDR3 protein: ASRPGTGGYGSTEAF

V gene: TRBV29-1
J gene: TRBJ1-2
CDR3 protein: SVSGTGGYGYT

V gene: TRBV28
J gene: TRBJ1-4
CDR3 protein: AVWGQGGEKLF

V gene: TRBV7-2
J gene: TRBJ2-7
CDR3 protein: ASSLAGGAQVGSYEQY

V gene: TRBV9
J gene: TRBJ1-4
CDR3 protein: ASSSQGGYEKLF

V gene: TRBV6-6
J gene: TRBJ2-7
CDR3 protein: ASSPTGPYEQY

V gene: TRBV19
J gene: TRBJ1-2
CDR3 protein: ASKGIQDSYGYT

V gene: TRBV18
J gene: TRBJ1-1
CDR3 protein: ASSPQGRAEAF

V gene: TRBV19
J gene: TRBJ1-1
CDR3 protein: ASSIDMEAEAF

V gene: TRBV19
J gene: TRBJ1-2
CDR3 protein: ASSINSDRGYGYT

V gene: TRBV2
J gene: TRBJ1-1
CDR3 protein: ASSEAMVLTPRDRVGWNTEAF

V gene: TRBV24-1
J gene: TRBJ1-4
CDR3 protein: ATSETGSGEKLF

V gene: TRBV4-3
J gene: TRBJ1-6
CDR3 protein: ASSPRAGSYSPLH

V gene: TRBV2
J gene: TRBJ2-3
CDR3 protein: AKGSSGGPDTQY

V gene: TRBV28
J gene: TRBJ2-7
CDR3 protein: ASRYSGRDYEQY

V gene: TRBV24-1
J gene: TRBJ2-1
CDR3 protein: ATSDLASGRRNKF

V gene: TRBV5-1
J gene: TRBJ1-2
CDR3 protein: ASSFDPGRGGGYT

V gene: TRBV19
J gene: TRBJ1-5
CDR3 protein: ASTQRTGRYQPQH

V gene: TRBV19
J gene: TRBJ2-1
CDR3 protein: ASSMQRGAYEQF

V gene: TRBV7-9
J gene: TRBJ2-6
CDR3 protein: ATPRPRSSGANVLT

V gene: TRBV5-1
J gene: TRBJ1-1
CDR3 protein: ASTLLWRRETEAF

V gene: TRBV12-3/TRBV12-4
J gene: TRBJ1-1
CDR3 protein: ASSLQGGQEAF

V gene: TRBV5-1
J gene: TRBJ2-5
CDR3 protein: ASSLRGFEETQY

V gene: TRBV11-3
J gene: TRBJ1-1
CDR3 protein: ASSSTGQGRTEAF

V gene: TRBV7-2
J gene: TRBJ1-2
CDR3 protein: ASSMGQGVGGYT

V gene: TRBV13
J gene: TRBJ2-7
CDR3 protein: ASSTRQGGNEQY

V gene: TRBV7-2
J gene: TRBJ1-2
CDR3 protein: ASNLNRVSSGYT

V gene: TRBV7-9
J gene: TRBJ2-4
CDR3 protein: ASSSGLANIQY

V gene: TRBV7-2
J gene: TRBJ1-1
CDR3 protein: ATRGRGDTEAF

V gene: TRBV7-2
J gene: TRBJ2-1
CDR3 protein: ASSQLAGGPHEQF

V gene: TRBV21-1
J gene: TRBJ1-2
CDR3 protein: ASSKACSGGQGAYGYT

V gene: TRBV3-1/TRBV3-2
J gene: TRBJ2-7
CDR3 protein: ASSQDYPSGTSSYEQY

V gene: TRBV5-1
J gene: TRBJ2-1
CDR3 protein: ASTIPSVNEQF

V gene: TRBV14
J gene: TRBJ2-2
CDR3 protein: ASSQSPGLAGGRQLF